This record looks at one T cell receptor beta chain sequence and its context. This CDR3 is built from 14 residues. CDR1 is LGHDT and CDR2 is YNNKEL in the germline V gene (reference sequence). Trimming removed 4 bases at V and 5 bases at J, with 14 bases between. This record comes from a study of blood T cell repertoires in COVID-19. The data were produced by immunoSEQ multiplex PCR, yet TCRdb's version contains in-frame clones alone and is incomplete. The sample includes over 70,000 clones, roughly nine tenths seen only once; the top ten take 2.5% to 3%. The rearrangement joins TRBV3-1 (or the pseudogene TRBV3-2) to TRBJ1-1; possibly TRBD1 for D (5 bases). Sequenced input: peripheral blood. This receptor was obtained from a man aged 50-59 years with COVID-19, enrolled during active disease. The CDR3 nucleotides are TGTGCCAGCAGCCGGCAGGGTGAGTGGACTGAAGCTTTCTTT. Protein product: CASSRQGEWTEAFF.